One sample yielded the 2 T cell receptor beta chains listed below, sequenced in a study of T cells expressing NK-cell markers. With the 5' RACE reads reprocessed, TCRdb shows one record per CDR3 protein and no DNA. The sample's table shows a few hundred thousand distinct CDR3 sequences. The specimen sequenced was blood T cells: a sorted CD56 or NKG2C T cell subset, CD4+ or CD8+ T cells, or bulk PBMC T cells (not recorded which). All receptors come from a young man in good health.

The V gene is TRBV15, the J gene TRBJ2-3; the D call from TCRdb, TRBD1, cannot be confirmed without DNA. The CDR3 sequence is 14 residues long. Germline-derived CDR1 and CDR2 are LNHNV and YYDKDF (reference sequence). Here the CDR3 reads CATSTHPGSDTQYF. The full variable domain, in which reference TRBV15 and TRBJ2-3 provide the parts outside the CDR3, is DAMVIQNPRYQVTQFGKPVTLSCSQTLNHNVMYWYQQKSSQAPKLLFHYYDKDFNNEADTPDNFQSRRPNTSFCFLDIRSPGLGDTAMYLCATSTHPGSDTQYFGPGTRLTVL.

This chain uses TRBV27 with TRBJ2-3; TCRdb outputs TRBD2, but without DNA this stays unchecked. This CDR3 region has 16 residues. Germline CDR1 is MNHEY and CDR2 is SMNVEV (reference sequence). CDR3 loop: CASSLNRWDYKNTQYF.